What follows are 2 T cell receptor beta chains derived from one specimen sequenced in a study of brain T cells in children with intractable seizures. This table comes from immunoSEQ multiplex PCR, and its TCRdb copy is limited to in-frame clones, with some not included. Of hundreds of thousands of clones in the sample, about 93% were seen once. The time point is: blood from clinic visit 5 months post-surgery; TSC patient then seizure free. Sequenced here: peripheral blood, sampled roughly 5 months after surgery. These receptors came from a boy under three years old with tuberous sclerosis and intractable seizures.

The V gene is TRBV2, the J gene TRBJ2-3, with 10 positions matching TRBD1. V shed 8 bases, J shed 5 bases, and the junction held 10 bases outside the gene matches. The CDR3 length is 15 residues. The V gene's germline CDR1 is SNHLY and CDR2 FYNNEI. CDR3 in amino acids: CASAFRDRGKDTQYF. DNA of the CDR3: TGTGCCAGCGCGTTCCGGGACAGGGGAAAAGATACGCAGTATTTT.

The chain is built from TRBV11-2 and TRBJ2-1; TRBD2 might be the D (5 bases). Germline V gene lookup returns CDR1 SGHAT and CDR2 FQNNGV. The CDR3 is 18 amino acids. Between the trimmed V and J ends, which lost 0 bases and 3 bases, there was a span of 18 bases. CDR3 protein: CASSLDYWGAPFYNEQFF. DNA of the CDR3: TGTGCCAGCAGCTTAGATTACTGGGGAGCCCCTTTCTACAATGAGCAGTTCTTC.